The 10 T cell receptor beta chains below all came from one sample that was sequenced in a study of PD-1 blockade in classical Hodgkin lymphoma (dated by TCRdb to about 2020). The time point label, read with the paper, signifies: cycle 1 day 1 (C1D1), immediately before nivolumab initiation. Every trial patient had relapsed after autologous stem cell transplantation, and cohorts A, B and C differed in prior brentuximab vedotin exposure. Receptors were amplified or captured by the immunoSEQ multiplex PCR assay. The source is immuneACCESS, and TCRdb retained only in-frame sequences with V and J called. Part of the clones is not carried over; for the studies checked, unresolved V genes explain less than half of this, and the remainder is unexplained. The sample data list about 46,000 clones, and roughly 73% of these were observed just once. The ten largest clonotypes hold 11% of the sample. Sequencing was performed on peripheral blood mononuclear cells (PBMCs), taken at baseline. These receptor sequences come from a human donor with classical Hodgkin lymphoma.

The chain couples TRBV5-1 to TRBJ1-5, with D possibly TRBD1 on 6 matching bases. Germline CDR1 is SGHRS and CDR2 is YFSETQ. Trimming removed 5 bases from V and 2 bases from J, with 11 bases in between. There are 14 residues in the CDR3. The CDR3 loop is CASSYRVGNQPQHF. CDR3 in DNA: TGCGCCAGCAGTTACAGGGTAGGCAATCAGCCCCAGCATTTT.

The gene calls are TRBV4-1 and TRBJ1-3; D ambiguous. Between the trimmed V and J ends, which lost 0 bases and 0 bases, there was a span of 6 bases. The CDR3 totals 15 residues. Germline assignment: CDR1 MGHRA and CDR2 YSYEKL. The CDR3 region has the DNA TGCGCCAGCAGCCAAGATTGGACCTCTGGAAACACCATATATTTT. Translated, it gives CASSQDWTSGNTIYF.

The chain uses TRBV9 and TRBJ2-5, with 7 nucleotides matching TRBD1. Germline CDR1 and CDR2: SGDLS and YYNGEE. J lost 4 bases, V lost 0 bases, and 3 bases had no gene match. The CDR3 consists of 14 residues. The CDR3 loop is CASSVEGGGETQYF. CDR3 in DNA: TGTGCCAGCAGCGTAGAAGGGGGCGGAGAGACCCAGTACTTC.

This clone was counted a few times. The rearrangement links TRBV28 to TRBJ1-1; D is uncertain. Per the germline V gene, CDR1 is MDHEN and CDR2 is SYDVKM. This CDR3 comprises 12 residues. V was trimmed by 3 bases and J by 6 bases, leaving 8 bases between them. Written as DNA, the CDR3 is TGTGCCAGCAGTTTGTGGGCGTCTGAAGCTTTCTTT. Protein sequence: CASSLWASEAFF.

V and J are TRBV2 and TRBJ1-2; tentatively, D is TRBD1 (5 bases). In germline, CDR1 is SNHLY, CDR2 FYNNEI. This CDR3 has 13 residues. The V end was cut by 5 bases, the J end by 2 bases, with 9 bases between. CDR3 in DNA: TGTGCCAGCAGTCCAGACAGAAACTATGGCTACACCTTC. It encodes CASSPDRNYGYTF.

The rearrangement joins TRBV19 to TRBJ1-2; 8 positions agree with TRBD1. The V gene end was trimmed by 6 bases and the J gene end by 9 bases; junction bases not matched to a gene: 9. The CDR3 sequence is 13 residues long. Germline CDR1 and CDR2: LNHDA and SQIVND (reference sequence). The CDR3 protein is CASSTGQGGSYTF. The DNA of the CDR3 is TGTGCCAGTAGCACCGGACAGGGTGGAAGCTACACCTTC.

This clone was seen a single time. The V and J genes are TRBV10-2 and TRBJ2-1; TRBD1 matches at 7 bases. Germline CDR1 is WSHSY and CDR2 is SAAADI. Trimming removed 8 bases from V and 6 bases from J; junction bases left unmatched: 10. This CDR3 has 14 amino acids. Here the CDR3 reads CASVQGRFVNEQFF. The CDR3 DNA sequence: TGCGCCAGCGTACAGGGGCGATTTGTCAATGAGCAGTTCTTC.

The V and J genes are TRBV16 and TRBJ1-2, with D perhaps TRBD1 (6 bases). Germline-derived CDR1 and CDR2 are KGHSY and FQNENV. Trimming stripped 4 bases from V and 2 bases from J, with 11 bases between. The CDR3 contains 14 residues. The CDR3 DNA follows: TGTGCCAGCAGCCTCAGCCAGGGGAACTATGGCTACACCTTC. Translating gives CASSLSQGNYGYTF.

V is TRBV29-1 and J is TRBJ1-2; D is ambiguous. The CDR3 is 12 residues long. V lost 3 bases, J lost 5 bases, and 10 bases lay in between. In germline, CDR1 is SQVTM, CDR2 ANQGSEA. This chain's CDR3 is CSVETRQYGYTF. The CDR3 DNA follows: TGCAGCGTTGAGACCCGGCAGTATGGCTACACCTTC.

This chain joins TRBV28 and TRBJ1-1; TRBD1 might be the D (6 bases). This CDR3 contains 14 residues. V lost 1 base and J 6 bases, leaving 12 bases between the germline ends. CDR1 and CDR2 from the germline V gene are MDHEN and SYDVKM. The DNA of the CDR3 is TGTGCCAGCAGTTTATACACAGGGTTCTCTGAAGCTTTCTTT. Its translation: CASSLYTGFSEAFF.